Presented here are 4 T cell receptor beta chains from one specimen sequenced in a study of cytomegalovirus exposure and HLA in healthy donors. PCR was performed using 60 Vbeta and 13 Jbeta primers. Profiled with immunoSEQ multiplex PCR; TCRdb holds only in-frame clones, not every one. This table has some 200,000 clones, roughly 78% appearing once. Sequencing was performed on PBMCs. The receptors derive from a boy aged 5 to 17 in good health and CMV-seronegative.

This sequence joins TRBV19 and TRBJ2-1; 12 bases fit TRBD2. The V segment lost 2 bases and the J segment 11 bases; nucleotides outside the gene matches: 4. Germline loops: CDR1 LNHDA, CDR2 SQIVND (reference sequence). CDR3 length: 14 residues. As DNA, the CDR3 is TGTGCCAGTAGTATATCTAGCGGGGGGGTTAAGCAGTTCTTC. It encodes CASSISSGGVKQFF. The full variable domain, with the rest looked up from reference TRBV19 and TRBJ2-1, is DGGITQSPKYLFRKEGQNVTLSCEQNLNHDAMYWYRQDPGQGLRLIYYSQIVNDFQKGDIAEGYSVSREKKESFPLTVTSAQKNPTAFYLCASSISSGGVKQFFGPGTRLTVL.

The J gene is TRBJ2-3, the V gene TRBV5-4, with D possibly TRBD2 on 5 matching bases. This CDR3 is built from 15 residues. Germline lookup yields CDR1 SGHNT and CDR2 YYREEE (reference sequence). V was pared by 0 bases and J by 1 base, with 9 bases between. CDR3 sequence reads: CASSLAGRGTDTQYF. The DNA for the CDR3 is TGTGCCAGCAGCTTGGCCGGGCGGGGCACAGATACGCAGTATTTT.

This chain uses TRBV29-1 with TRBJ2-7; TRBD1 matches at 12 bases. The V gene's germline CDR1 is SQVTM and CDR2 ANQGSEA. With 4 bases clipped from V and 6 bases from J, the junction kept 16 bases outside the gene matches. The CDR3 has 17 amino acids. For the CDR3, the DNA is TGCAGCGTTGTAGGGACAGGGGGCGCGAATAGTGGAGCCGAGCAGTACTTC. Translation gives CSVVGTGGANSGAEQYF.

This chain links TRBV4-3 with TRBJ1-2; tentative D call: TRBD1 (5 bases). The V gene lost 4 bases and the J gene lost 2 bases, with 11 bases spanning the gap. The CDR3 sequence is 14 residues long. Germline loops: CDR1 LGHNA, CDR2 YSLEER. CDR3 in DNA: TGCGCCAGCAGCCTCTTGTGGGGCAACTATGGCTACACCTTC. As protein: CASSLLWGNYGYTF.